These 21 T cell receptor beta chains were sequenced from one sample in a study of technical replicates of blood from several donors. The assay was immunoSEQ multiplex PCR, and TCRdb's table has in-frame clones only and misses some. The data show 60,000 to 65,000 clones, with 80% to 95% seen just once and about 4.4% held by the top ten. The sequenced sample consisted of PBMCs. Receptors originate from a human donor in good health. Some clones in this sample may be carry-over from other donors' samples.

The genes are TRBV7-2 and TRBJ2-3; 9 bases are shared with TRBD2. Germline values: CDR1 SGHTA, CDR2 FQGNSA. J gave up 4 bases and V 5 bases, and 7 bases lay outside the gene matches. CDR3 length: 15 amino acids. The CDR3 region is CASSVEAGGSDTQYF. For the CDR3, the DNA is TGTGCCAGCAGCGTCGAAGCGGGGGGTTCAGATACGCAGTATTTT.

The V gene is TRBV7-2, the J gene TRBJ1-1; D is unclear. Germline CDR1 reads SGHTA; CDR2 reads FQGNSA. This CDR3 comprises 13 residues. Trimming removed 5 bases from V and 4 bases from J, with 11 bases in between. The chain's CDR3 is CASSQDGGTEAFF. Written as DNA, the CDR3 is TGTGCCAGCAGCCAGGATGGTGGCACTGAAGCTTTCTTT. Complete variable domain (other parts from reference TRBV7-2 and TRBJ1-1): GAGVSQSPSNKVTEKGKDVELRCDPISGHTALYWYRQSLGQGLEFLIYFQGNSAPDKSGLPSDRFSAERTGGSVSTLTIQRTQQEDSAVYLCASSQDGGTEAFFGQGTRLTVV.

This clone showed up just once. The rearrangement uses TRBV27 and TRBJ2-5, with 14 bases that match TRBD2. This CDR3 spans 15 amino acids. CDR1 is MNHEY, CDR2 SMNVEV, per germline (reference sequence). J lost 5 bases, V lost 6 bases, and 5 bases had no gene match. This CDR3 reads CASRGLAGVRETQYF. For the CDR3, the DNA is TGTGCCAGCAGGGGACTAGCGGGAGTGAGGGAGACCCAGTACTTC.

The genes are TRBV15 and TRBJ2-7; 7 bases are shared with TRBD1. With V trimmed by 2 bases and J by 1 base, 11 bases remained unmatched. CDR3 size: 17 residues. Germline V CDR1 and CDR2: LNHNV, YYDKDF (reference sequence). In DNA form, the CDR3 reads TGTGCCACCAGCAGATTCCGAACAGGGGAAGGATCCTACGAGCAGTACTTC. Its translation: CATSRFRTGEGSYEQYF.

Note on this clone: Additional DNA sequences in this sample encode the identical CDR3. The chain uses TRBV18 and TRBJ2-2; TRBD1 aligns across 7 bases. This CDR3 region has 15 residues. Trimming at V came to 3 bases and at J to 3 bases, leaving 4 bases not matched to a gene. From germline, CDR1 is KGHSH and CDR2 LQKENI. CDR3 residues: CASSPRQGDTGELFF. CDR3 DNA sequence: TGTGCCAGCTCACCGCGGCAGGGGGACACCGGGGAGCTGTTTTTT.

CDR3 amino acids: CAISGGEAQYF. CDR3 nucleotide sequence: TGTGCCATCAGTGGAGGGGAGGCGCAGTATTTT. The chain couples TRBV10-3 to TRBJ2-3; perhaps TRBD2 as D (6 bases). CDR1 and CDR2 (germline): ENHRY, SYGVKD. The germline V and J ends were trimmed by 4 bases and 10 bases, with 9 bases remaining between them. The CDR3 extends over 11 amino acids.

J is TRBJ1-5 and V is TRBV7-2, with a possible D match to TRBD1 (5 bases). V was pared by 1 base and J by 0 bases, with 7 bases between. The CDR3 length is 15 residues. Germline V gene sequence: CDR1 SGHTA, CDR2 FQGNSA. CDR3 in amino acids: CASSLGGGSNQPQHF. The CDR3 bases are TGTGCCAGCAGCTTAGGGGGGGGTAGCAATCAGCCCCAGCATTTT.

The CDR3 loop reads CASSQPGQGARGYTF. The CDR3 DNA is TGCGCCAGCAGCCAACCGGGACAGGGGGCGCGGGGCTACACCTTC. The chain combines TRBV4-3 with TRBJ1-2; 12 bases are shared with TRBD1. V trimming: 2 bases; J trimming: 8 bases; junction bases outside the gene matches: 6. Germline V gene lookup returns CDR1 LGHNA and CDR2 YSLEER. CDR3 size: 15 residues.

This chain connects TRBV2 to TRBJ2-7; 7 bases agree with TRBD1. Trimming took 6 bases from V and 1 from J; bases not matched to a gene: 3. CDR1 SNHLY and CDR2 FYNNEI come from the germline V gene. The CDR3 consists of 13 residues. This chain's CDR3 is CASRGQLSYEQYF. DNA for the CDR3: TGTGCCAGCAGGGGACAGTTATCCTACGAGCAGTACTTC.

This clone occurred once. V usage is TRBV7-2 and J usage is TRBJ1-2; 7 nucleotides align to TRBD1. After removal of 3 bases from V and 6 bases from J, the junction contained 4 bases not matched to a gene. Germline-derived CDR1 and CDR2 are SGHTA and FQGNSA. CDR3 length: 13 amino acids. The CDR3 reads CASSLGQRDGYTF. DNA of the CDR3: TGTGCCAGCAGCTTGGGACAGAGAGATGGCTACACCTTC.

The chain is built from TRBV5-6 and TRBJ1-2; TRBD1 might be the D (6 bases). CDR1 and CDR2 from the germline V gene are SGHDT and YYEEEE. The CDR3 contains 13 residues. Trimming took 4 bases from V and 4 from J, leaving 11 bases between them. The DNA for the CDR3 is TGTGCCAGCAGCCTAGGACAGCCCTATGGCTACACCTTC. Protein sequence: CASSLGQPYGYTF.

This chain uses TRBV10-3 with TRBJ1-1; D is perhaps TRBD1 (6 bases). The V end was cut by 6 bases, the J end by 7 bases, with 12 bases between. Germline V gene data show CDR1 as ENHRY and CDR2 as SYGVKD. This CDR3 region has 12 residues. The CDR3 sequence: CAISRDTFEAFF. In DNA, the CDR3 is TGTGCCATCAGCCGGGACACTTTTGAAGCTTTCTTT.

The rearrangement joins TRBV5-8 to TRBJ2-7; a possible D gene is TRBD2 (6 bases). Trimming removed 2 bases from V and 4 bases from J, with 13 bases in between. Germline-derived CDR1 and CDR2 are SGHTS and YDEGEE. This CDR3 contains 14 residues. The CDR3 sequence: CASSLKEGRYEQYF. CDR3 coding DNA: TGTGCCAGCAGCTTAAAGGAGGGCCGATACGAGCAGTACTTC.

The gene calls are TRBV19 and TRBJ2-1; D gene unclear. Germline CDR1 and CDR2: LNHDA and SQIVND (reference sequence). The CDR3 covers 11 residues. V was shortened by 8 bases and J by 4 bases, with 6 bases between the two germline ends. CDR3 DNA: TGTGCCAGTGCGGATTACAATGAGCAGTTCTTC. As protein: CASADYNEQFF. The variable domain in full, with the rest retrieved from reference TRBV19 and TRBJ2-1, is DGGITQSPKYLFRKEGQNVTLSCEQNLNHDAMYWYRQDPGQGLRLIYYSQIVNDFQKGDIAEGYSVSREKKESFPLTVTSAQKNPTAFYLCASADYNEQFFGPGTRLTVL.

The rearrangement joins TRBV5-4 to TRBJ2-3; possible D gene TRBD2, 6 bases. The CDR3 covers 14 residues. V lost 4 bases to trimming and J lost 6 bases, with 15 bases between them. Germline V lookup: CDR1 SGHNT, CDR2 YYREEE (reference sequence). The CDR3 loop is CASSPRRAGDTQYF. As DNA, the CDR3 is TGTGCCAGCAGCCCGCGGCGGGCGGGGGATACGCAGTATTTT.

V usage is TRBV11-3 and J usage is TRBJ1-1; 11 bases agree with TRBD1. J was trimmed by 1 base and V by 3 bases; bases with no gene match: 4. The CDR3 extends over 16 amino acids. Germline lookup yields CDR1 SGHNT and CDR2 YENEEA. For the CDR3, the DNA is TGTGCCAGCAGCTTCCGGGACAGGGGGAGGAACACTGAAGCTTTCTTT. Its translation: CASSFRDRGRNTEAFF.

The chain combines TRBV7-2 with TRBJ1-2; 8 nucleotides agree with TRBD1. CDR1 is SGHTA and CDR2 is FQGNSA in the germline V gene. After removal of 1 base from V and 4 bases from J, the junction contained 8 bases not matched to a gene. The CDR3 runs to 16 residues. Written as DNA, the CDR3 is TGTGCCAGCAGCTTAGACCTCAGGGGGCCGGGCTATGGCTACACCTTC. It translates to CASSLDLRGPGYGYTF. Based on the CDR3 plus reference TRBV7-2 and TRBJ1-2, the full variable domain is GAGVSQSPSNKVTEKGKDVELRCDPISGHTALYWYRQSLGQGLEFLIYFQGNSAPDKSGLPSDRFSAERTGGSVSTLTIQRTQQEDSAVYLCASSLDLRGPGYGYTFGSGTRLTVV.

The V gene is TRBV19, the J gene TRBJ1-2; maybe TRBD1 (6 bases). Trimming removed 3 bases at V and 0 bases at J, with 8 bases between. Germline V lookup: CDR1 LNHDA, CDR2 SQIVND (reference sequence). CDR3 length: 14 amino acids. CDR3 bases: TGTGCCAGTAGTATGGGACATACTAACTATGGCTACACCTTC. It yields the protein CASSMGHTNYGYTF.

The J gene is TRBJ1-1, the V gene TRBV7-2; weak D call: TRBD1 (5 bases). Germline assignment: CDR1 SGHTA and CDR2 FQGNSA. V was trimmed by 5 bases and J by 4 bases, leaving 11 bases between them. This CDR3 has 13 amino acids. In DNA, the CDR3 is TGTGCCAGCAGCCGTCCAGGGCCCACTGAAGCTTTCTTT. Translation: CASSRPGPTEAFF.

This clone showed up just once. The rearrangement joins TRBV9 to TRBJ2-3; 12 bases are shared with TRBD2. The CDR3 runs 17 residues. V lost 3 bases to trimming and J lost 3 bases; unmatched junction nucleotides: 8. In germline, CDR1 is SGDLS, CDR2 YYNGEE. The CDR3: CASSDRLAGDVTDTQYF. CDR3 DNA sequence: TGTGCCAGCAGCGATAGACTAGCGGGAGATGTGACAGATACGCAGTATTTT.

The CDR3 coding sequence is TGTGCCAGCAGTCCCCCCGGACTAGCGGATCCCGAGCAGTACTTC. It yields the protein CASSPPGLADPEQYF. V is TRBV25-1 and J is TRBJ2-7; 10 nucleotides align to TRBD2. The J segment lost 6 bases and the V segment lost 5 bases, leaving 10 bases of the junction unmatched. CDR3 length equals 15 residues. From germline, CDR1 is MGHDK and CDR2 SYGVNS.